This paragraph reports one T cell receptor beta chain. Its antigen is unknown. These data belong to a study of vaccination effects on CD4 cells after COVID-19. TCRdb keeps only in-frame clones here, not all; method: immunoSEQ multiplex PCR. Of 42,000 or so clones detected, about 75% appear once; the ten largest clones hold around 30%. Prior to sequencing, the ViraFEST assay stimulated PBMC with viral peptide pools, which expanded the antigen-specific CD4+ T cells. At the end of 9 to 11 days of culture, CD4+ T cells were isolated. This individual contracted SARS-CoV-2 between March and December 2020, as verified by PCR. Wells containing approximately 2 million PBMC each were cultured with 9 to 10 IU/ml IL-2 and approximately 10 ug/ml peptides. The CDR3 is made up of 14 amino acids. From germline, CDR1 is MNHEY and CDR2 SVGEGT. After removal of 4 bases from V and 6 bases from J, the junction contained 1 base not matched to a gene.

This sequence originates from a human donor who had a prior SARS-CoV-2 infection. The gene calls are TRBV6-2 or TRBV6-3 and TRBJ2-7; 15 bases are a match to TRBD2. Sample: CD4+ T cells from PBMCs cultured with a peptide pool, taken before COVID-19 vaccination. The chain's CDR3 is CASSLGLAGGEQYF. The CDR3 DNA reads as TGTGCCAGCAGTTTGGGACTAGCGGGGGGCGAGCAGTACTTC.